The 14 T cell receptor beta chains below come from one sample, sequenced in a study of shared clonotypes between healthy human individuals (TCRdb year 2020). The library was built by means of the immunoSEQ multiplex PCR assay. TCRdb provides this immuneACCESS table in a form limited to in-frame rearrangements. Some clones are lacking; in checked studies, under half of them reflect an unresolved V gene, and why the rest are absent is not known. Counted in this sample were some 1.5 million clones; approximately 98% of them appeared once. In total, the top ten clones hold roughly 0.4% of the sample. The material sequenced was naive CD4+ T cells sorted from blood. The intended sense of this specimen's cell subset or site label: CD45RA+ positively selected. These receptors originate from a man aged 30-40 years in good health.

CDR3 nucleotides: TGCGCCAGCAGCTGGAGGTTAGACAGCGAAAAACTGTTTTTT. It is translated as CASSWRLDSEKLFF. The chain combines TRBV5-1 with TRBJ1-4, with D tentatively TRBD1 (5 bases). Germline CDR1 and CDR2: SGHRS and YFSETQ. Trimming shortened V by 3 bases and J by 8 bases, and 14 bases separated the two germline ends. CDR3 length: 14 amino acids.

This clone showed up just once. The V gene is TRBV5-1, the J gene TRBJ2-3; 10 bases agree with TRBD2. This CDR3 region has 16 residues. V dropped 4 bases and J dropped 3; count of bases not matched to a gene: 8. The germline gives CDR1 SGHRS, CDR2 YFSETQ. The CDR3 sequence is CASSPTWTSGTDTQYF. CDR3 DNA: TGCGCCAGCAGCCCCACGTGGACTAGCGGAACAGATACGCAGTATTTT.

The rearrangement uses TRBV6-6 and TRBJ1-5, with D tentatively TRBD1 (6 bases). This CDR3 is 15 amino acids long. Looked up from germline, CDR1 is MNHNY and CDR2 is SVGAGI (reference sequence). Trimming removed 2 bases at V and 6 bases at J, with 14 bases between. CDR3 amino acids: CASSYDPTGSQPQHF. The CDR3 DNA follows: TGTGCCAGCAGTTACGACCCCACAGGGAGTCAGCCCCAGCATTTT.

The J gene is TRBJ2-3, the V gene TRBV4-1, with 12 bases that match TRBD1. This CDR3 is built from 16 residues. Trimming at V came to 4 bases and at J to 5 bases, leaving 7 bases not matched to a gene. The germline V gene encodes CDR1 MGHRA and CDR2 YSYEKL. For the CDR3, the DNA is TGCGCCAGCAGCCGCGGGGACAGGGGGCGTGTAGATACGCAGTATTTT. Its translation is CASSRGDRGRVDTQYF.

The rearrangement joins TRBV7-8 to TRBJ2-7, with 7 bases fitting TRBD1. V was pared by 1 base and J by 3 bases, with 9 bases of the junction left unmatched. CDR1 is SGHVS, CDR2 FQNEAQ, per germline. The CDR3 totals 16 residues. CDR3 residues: CASSLGAPRTGYEQYF. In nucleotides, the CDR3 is TGTGCCAGCAGCTTAGGGGCTCCACGGACAGGCTACGAGCAGTACTTC.

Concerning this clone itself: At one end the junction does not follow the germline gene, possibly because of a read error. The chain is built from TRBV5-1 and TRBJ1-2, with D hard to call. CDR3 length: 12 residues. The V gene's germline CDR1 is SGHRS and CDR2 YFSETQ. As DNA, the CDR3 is TGCGCCAGCAGCTCGCCGGGCGGTTTGATGTCTTTC. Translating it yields CASSSPGGLMSF.

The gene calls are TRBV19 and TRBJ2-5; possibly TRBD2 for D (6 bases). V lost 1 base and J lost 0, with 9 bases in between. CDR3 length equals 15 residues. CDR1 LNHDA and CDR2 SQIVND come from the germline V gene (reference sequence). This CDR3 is CASSIGGANQETQYF. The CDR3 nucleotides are TGTGCCAGTAGTATAGGCGGGGCAAACCAAGAGACCCAGTACTTC.

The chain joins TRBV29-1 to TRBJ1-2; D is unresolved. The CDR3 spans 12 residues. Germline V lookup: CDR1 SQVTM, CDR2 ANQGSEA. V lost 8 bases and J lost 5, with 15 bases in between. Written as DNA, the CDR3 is TGCAGCCTTGGAGTGTCGGAGTATGGCTACACCTTC. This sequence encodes CSLGVSEYGYTF.

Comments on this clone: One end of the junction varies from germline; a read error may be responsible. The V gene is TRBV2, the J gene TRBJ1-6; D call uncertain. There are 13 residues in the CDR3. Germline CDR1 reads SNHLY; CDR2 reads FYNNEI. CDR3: CASSEERSGSAGF. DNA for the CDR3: TGTGCCAGCAGTGAAGAACGGTCAGGTTCCGCCGGGTTT.

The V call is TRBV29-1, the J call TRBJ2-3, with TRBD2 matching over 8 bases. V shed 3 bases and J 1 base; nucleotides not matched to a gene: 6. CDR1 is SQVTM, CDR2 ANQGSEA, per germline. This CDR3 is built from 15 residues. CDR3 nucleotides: TGCAGCGTTGATGGCGGGAGGCCGGGCACAGATACGCAGTATTTT. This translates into CSVDGGRPGTDTQYF.

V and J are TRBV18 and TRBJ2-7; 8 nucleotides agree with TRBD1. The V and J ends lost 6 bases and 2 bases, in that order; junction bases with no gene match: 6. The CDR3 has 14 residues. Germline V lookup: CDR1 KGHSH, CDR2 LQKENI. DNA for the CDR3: TGTGCCAGCTCGATGGACAGGGTCGCCTACGAGCAGTACTTC. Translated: CASSMDRVAYEQYF.

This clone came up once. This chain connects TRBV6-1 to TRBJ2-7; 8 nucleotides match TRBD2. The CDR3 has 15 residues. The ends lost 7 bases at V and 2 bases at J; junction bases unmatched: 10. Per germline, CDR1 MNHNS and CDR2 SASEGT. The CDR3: CASIPPGGVPYEQYF. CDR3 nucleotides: TGTGCCAGCATCCCCCCGGGAGGGGTGCCCTACGAGCAGTACTTC.

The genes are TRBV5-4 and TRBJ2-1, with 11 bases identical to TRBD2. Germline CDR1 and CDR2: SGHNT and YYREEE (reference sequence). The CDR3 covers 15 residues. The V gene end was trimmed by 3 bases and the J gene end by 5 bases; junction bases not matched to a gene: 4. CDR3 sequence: CASSSLAGANNEQFF. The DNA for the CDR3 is TGTGCCAGCAGCTCACTAGCGGGAGCGAACAATGAGCAGTTCTTC.

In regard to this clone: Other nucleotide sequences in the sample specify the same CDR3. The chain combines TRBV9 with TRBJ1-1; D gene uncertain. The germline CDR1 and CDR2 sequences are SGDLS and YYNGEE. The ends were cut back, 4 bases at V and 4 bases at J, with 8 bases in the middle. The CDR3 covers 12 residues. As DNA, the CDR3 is TGTGCCAGCAGCAGGGAGGGCACTGAAGCTTTCTTT. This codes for CASSREGTEAFF. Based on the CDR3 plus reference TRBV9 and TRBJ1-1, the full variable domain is DSGVTQTPKHLITATGQRVTLRCSPRSGDLSVYWYQQSLDQGLQFLIQYYNGEERAKGNILERFSAQQFPDLHSELNLSSLELGDSALYFCASSREGTEAFFGQGTRLTVV.